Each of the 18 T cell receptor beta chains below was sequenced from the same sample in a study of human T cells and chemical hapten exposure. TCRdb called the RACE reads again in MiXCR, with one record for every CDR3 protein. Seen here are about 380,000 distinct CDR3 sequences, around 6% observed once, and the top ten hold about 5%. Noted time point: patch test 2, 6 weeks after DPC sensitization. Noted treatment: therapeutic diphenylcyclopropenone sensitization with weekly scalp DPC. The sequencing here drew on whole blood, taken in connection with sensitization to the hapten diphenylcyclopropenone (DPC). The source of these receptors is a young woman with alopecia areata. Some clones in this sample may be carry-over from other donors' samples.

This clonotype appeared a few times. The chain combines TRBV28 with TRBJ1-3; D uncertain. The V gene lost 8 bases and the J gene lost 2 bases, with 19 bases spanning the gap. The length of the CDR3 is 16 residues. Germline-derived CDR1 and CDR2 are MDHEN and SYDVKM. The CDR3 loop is CASGVPKRSAGNTIYF. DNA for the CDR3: TGTGCCAGCGGGGTTCCGAAAAGGTCTGCTGGAAACACCATATATTTT.

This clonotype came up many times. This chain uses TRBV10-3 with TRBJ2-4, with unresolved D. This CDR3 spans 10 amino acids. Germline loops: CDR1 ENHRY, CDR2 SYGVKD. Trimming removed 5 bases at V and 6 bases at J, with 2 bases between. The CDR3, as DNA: TGTGCCATCAGTCTAAACATTCAGTACTTC. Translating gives CAISLNIQYF.

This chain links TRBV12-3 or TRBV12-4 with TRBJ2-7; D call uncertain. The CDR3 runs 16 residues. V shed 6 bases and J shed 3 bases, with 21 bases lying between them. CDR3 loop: CASSVQVGAPSYEQYF. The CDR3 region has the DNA TGTGCCAGCAGCGTCCAAGTAGGCGCTCCGAGCTACGAGCAGTACTTC.

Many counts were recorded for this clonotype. The DNA of the CDR3 is TGTGCCAGCAGCCACGGGAACGAGAACTATGGCTACACCTTC. Encoded protein: CASSHGNENYGYTF. The chain is built from TRBV4-2 and TRBJ1-2; D unclear. Per the germline V gene, CDR1 is LGHNA and CDR2 is YNFKEQ. The CDR3 spans 14 residues. V dropped 3 bases and J dropped 2 bases, with 10 bases sitting between them.

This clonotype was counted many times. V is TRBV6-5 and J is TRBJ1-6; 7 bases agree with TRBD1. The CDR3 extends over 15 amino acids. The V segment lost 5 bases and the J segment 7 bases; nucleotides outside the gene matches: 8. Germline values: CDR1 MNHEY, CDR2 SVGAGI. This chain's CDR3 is CASSIQGSSNSPLHF. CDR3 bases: TGTGCCAGCAGTATACAGGGGAGTTCGAATTCACCCCTCCACTTT.

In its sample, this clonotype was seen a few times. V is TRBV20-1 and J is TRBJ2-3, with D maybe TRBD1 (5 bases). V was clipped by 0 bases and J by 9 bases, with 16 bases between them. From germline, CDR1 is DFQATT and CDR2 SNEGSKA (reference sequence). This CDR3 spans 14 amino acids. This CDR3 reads CSARDLGLAGTQYF. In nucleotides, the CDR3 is TGCAGTGCTAGAGATCTAGGCTTAGCAGGGACGCAGTATTTT.

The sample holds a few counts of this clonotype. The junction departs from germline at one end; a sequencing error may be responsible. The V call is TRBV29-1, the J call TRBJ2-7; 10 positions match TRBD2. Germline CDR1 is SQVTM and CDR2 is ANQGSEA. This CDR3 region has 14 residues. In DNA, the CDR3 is TGCAGCGTTGAAGTACGTAGCGGGGGGTACGTGCAGTACTTC. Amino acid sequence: CSVEVRSGGYVQYF.

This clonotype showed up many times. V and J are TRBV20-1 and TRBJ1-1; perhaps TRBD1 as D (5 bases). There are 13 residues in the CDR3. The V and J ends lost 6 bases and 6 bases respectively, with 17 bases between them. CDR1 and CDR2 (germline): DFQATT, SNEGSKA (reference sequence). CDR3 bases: TGCAGTGCGCGACGGGGGGATCTAGCTGAAGCTTTCTTT. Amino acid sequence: CSARRGDLAEAFF.

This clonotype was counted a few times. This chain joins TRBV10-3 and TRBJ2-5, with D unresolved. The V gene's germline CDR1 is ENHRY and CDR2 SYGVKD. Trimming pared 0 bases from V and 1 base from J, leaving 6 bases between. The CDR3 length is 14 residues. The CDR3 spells CAISESKSQETQYF. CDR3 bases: TGTGCCATCAGTGAGTCGAAGAGCCAAGAGACCCAGTACTTC.

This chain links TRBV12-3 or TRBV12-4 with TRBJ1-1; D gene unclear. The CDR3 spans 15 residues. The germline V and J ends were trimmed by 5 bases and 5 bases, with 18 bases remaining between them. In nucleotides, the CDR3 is TGTGCCAGCAGTCGGTGGGGAATGGGGAGTACTGAAGCTTTCTTT. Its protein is CASSRWGMGSTEAFF.

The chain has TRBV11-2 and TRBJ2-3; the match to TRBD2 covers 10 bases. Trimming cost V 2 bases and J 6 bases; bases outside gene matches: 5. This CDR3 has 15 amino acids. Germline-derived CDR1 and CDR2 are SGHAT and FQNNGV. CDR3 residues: CASSLLAGGADTQYF. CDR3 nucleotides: TGTGCCAGCAGCTTATTAGCGGGGGGTGCGGATACGCAGTATTTT. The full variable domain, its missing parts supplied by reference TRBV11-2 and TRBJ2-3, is EAGVAQSPRYKIIEKRQSVAFWCNPISGHATLYWYQQILGQGPKLLIQFQNNGVVDDSQLPKDRFSAERLKGVDSTLKIQPAKLEDSAVYLCASSLLAGGADTQYFGPGTRLTVL.

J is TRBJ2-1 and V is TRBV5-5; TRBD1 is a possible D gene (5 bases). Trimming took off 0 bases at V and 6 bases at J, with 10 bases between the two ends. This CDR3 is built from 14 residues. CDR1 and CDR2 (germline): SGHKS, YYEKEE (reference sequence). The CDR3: CASSLAGILNEQFF. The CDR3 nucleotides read TGTGCCAGCAGCTTGGCAGGGATCCTCAATGAGCAGTTCTTC.

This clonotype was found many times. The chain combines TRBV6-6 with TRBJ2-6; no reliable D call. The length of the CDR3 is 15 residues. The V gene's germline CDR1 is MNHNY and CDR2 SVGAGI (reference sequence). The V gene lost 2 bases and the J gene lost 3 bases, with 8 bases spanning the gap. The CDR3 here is CASSYAPDGANVLTF. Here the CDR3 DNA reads TGTGCCAGCAGTTACGCCCCCGATGGGGCCAACGTCCTGACTTTC.

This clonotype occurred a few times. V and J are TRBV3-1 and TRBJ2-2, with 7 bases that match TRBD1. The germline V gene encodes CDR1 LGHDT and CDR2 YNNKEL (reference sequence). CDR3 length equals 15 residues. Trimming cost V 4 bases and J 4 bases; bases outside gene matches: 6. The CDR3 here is CASSRRAGGTGELFF. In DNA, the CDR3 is TGTGCCAGCAGCCGCAGGGCAGGGGGCACCGGGGAGCTGTTTTTT.

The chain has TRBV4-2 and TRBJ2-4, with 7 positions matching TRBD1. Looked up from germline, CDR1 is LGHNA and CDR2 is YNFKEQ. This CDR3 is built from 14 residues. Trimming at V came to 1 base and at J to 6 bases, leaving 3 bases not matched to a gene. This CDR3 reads CASSQGGQSNIQYF. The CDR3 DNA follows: TGTGCCAGCAGCCAAGGGGGACAGTCAAACATTCAGTACTTC.

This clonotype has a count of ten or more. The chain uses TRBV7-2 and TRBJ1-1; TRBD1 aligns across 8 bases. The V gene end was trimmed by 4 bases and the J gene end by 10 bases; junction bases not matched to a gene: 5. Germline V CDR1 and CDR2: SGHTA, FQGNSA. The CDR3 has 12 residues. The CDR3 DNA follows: TGTGCCAGCAGCTCCGGACAGGGAAGAGCTTTCTTT. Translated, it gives CASSSGQGRAFF. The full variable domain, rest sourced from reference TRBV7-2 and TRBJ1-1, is GAGVSQSPSNKVTEKGKDVELRCDPISGHTALYWYRQSLGQGLEFLIYFQGNSAPDKSGLPSDRFSAERTGGSVSTLTIQRTQQEDSAVYLCASSSGQGRAFFGQGTRLTVV.

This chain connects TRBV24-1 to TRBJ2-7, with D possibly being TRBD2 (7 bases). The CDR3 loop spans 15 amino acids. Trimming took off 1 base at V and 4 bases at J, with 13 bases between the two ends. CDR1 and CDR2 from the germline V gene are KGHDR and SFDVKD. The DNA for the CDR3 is TGTGCCACCAGTGATTTCAGGGGAGGGGCGTACGAGCAGTACTTC. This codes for CATSDFRGGAYEQYF.

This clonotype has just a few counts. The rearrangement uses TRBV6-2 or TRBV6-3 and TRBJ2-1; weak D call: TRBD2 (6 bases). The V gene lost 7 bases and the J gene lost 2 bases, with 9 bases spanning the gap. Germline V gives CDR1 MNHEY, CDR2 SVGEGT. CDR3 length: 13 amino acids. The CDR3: CASTGRPYNEQFF. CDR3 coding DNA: TGTGCCAGCACTGGGAGGCCCTACAATGAGCAGTTCTTC.